This TCR beta chain derives from a study of Ad26.COV2.S vaccination and SARS-CoV-2 variants. Study-wide results and limits: People given the vaccine had a wider spike-specific TCR breadth than placebo recipients did.

With regard to this clone: The antigen remains undetermined.

Treatment given: roughly 20 received Ad26.COV2.S at low or high dose, single or two shots; about 5 received placebo; per-sample allocation not given. Specimen acquisition occurred on day 63 following the initial vaccine or placebo injection. The repertoire was sequenced with immunoSEQ multiplex PCR; TCRdb's copy has only in-frame clones and lacks some. In the table there are about 260,000 clones, around 90% of which are singletons. Germline assignment: CDR1 LGHNA and CDR2 YNFKEQ. The CDR3 sequence is 14 residues long. V lost 5 bases and J lost 4, with 11 bases in between. The chain employs TRBV4-2 and TRBJ1-4; the D is unclear. The receptor comes from a person between 18 and 59 years old who received the Ad26.COV2.S COVID-19 vaccine or a placebo. Specimen: peripheral blood, collected in a trial of Ad26.COV2.S vaccine versus placebo. In DNA form, the CDR3 reads TGTGCCAGCAGCTTTAGACGGGATAATGAAAAACTGTTTTTT. Protein product: CASSFRRDNEKLFF.